These 29 T cell receptor beta chains share one sample of origin, sequenced in a study of HIV-infected patients and healthy controls. All unsorted peripheral T cells were captured because whole blood was used without fractionation. Alpha and beta constant-region primers primed reverse transcription of about 470 ng RNA. Alpha and beta chain libraries were made separately by chain-specific third strand synthesis with multiplexing indices. TCRdb recomputed calls from the 5' RACE reads with MiXCR, one row per CDR3 protein. The sample consists of about 15,000 distinct CDR3 sequences, approximately 7% of them appearing once. Input material: blood. The receptors here all came from an adult in good health.

This clonotype has at least ten counts. The gene calls are TRBV7-3 and TRBJ2-5, with a weak D call TRBD2 (6 bases). Germline CDR1 SGHTA, CDR2 FQGTGA. Trimming pared 6 bases from V and 5 bases from J, leaving 13 bases between. The CDR3 consists of 13 residues. The CDR3: CASSPTGVETQYF. The CDR3 DNA follows: TGTGCCAGCAGTCCCACGGGGGTGGAGACCCAGTACTTC.

This clonotype was picked up many times. The chain couples TRBV7-2 to TRBJ2-3; 9 bases match TRBD2. With V trimmed by 4 bases and J by 2 bases, 10 bases remained unmatched. Per the germline V gene, CDR1 is SGHTA and CDR2 is FQGNSA. The CDR3 length is 17 residues. Written as DNA, the CDR3 is TGTGCCAGCAGCTCAACCCTACTAGCGGGTAACACAGATACGCAGTATTTT. Translated: CASSSTLLAGNTDTQYF. Filled out from reference TRBV7-2 and TRBJ2-3, the complete variable domain reads GAGVSQSPSNKVTEKGKDVELRCDPISGHTALYWYRQSLGQGLEFLIYFQGNSAPDKSGLPSDRFSAERTGGSVSTLTIQRTQQEDSAVYLCASSSTLLAGNTDTQYFGPGTRLTVL.

This clonotype was detected many times. The chain has TRBV20-1 and TRBJ2-7; D might be TRBD1 (5 bases). This CDR3 contains 14 residues. CDR1 and CDR2 from the germline V gene are DFQATT and SNEGSKA (reference sequence). Trimming pared 3 bases from V and 0 bases from J, leaving 12 bases between. CDR3 bases: TGCAGTGCTAGTAGGGGTCAGGTCTCCTACGAGCAGTACTTC. The encoded protein is CSASRGQVSYEQYF.

V and J are TRBV19 and TRBJ2-3; no definite D call. The CDR3 has 13 residues. Trimming removed 5 bases from V and 5 bases from J, with 11 bases in between. Germline loops: CDR1 LNHDA, CDR2 SQIVND (reference sequence). Written as DNA, the CDR3 is TGTGCCAGTAGTTTACAAGCGCGAGATACGCAGTATTTT. Amino acid sequence: CASSLQARDTQYF.

The table lists this clonotype with a few counts. The chain recombines TRBV10-2 with TRBJ2-3; 8 bases match TRBD2. V lost 8 bases to trimming and J lost 5 bases; unmatched junction nucleotides: 9. CDR3 size: 14 residues. Germline assignment: CDR1 WSHSY and CDR2 SAAADI. The CDR3 spells CASRSGGPIDTQYF. In DNA, the CDR3 is TGCGCCAGCCGGTCGGGGGGGCCGATAGATACGCAGTATTTT.

By share of the sample, this clonotype is medium-sized. The chain links TRBV20-1 to TRBJ2-1, with D uncertain. The germline V and J ends were trimmed by 0 bases and 6 bases, with 6 bases remaining between them. This CDR3 has 12 residues. The germline gives CDR1 DFQATT, CDR2 SNEGSKA (reference sequence). The CDR3, as DNA: TGCAGTGCTAGAGATAACAGCAATGAGCAGTTCTTC. Its translation is CSARDNSNEQFF.

This clonotype is classed as medium-sized. This chain uses TRBV20-1 with TRBJ2-5; D gene ambiguous. CDR1 and CDR2 (germline): DFQATT, SNEGSKA (reference sequence). This CDR3 contains 12 residues. With 4 bases removed from V and 3 bases from J, the gap between germline ends came to 9 bases. CDR3 in DNA: TGCAGTGCTACCCACAAAAAAGAGACCCAGTACTTC. It specifies CSATHKKETQYF.

This clonotype was observed at least ten times. The chain carries TRBV28 and TRBJ2-7, with 7 nucleotides matching TRBD2. Germline V gene sequence: CDR1 MDHEN, CDR2 SYDVKM. This CDR3 region has 14 residues. With 6 bases clipped from V and 3 bases from J, the junction kept 8 bases outside the gene matches. CDR3 loop: CASSSFRTSYEQYF. CDR3 DNA sequence: TGTGCCAGCAGCAGCTTCCGGACTAGCTACGAGCAGTACTTC.

This clonotype is labeled as medium-sized. The chain couples TRBV20-1 to TRBJ1-1; no reliable D call. The length of the CDR3 is 12 residues. V shed 2 bases and J shed 4 bases, with 8 bases lying between them. Per germline, CDR1 DFQATT and CDR2 SNEGSKA (reference sequence). The chain's CDR3 is CSARKALTEAFF. The CDR3 coding sequence is TGCAGTGCTAGAAAGGCGCTCACTGAAGCTTTCTTT.

This clonotype has ten or more counts. The chain recombines TRBV19 with TRBJ1-5; no clear D. Germline assignment: CDR1 LNHDA and CDR2 SQIVND (reference sequence). The CDR3 covers 13 residues. The V end lost 10 bases, the J end lost 7 bases, and 17 bases lay between the germline ends. CDR3 sequence (DNA): TGTGCCACCGCCGGTGCTTTTGACCAGCCCCAGCATTTT. The encoded protein is CATAGAFDQPQHF.

The rearrangement joins TRBV12-3 or TRBV12-4 to TRBJ1-2; 7 bases line up with TRBD1. CDR3 size: 15 residues. The J segment lost 6 bases and the V segment lost 5 bases, leaving 12 bases of the junction unmatched. The CDR3 reads CASSNTKFTGDGYTF. CDR3 coding DNA: TGTGCCAGCAGTAACACCAAGTTTACAGGGGATGGCTACACCTTC.

As to this clonotype: A read error may explain this, as a much larger clone is one base away. V is TRBV18 and J is TRBJ2-5; D not certain. Per the germline V gene, CDR1 is KGHSH and CDR2 is LQKENI. This CDR3 spans 15 amino acids. The CDR3 region has the DNA TGTGCCGGCTCGACCCGAGTAGTTGGCGACGAGACCCAGTACTTC. Translation: CAGSTRVVGDETQYF.

This clonotype was recorded many times. The CDR3 nucleotides read TGCAGCGTTGGAGGGACGGCCGAAAAACTGTTTTTT. This translates into CSVGGTAEKLFF. The chain links TRBV29-1 to TRBJ1-4, with TRBD1 as a possible D gene (5 bases). Trimming stripped 4 bases from V and 8 bases from J, with 11 bases between. CDR3 size: 12 residues. CDR1 is SQVTM and CDR2 is ANQGSEA in the germline V gene.

This clonotype was detected many times. The rearrangement links TRBV20-1 to TRBJ2-3; 13 bases line up with TRBD2. Germline V CDR1 and CDR2: DFQATT, SNEGSKA (reference sequence). The V gene end was trimmed by 4 bases and the J gene end by 5 bases; junction bases not matched to a gene: 21. The CDR3 is 20 amino acids. CDR3: CSATTLAGGGHQAQKDTQYF. CDR3 nucleotide sequence: TGCAGTGCTACAACACTAGCGGGAGGGGGGCACCAAGCTCAAAAAGATACGCAGTATTTT.

This clonotype was recorded a few times. This chain uses TRBV6-2 or TRBV6-3 with TRBJ2-5, with TRBD1 identical over 8 bases. From germline, CDR1 is MNHEY and CDR2 SVGEGT. This CDR3 has 14 amino acids. V lost 6 bases, J lost 4 bases, and 7 bases stayed unmatched. CDR3 amino acids: CASSPHGTGETQYF. CDR3 nucleotide sequence: TGTGCCAGCAGCCCTCACGGGACAGGAGAGACCCAGTACTTC.

This clonotype was counted at least ten times. The chain joins TRBV20-1 to TRBJ1-6; D is unresolved. Between the trimmed V and J ends, which lost 0 bases and 10 bases, there was a span of 19 bases. The CDR3 consists of 16 residues. Germline CDR1 reads DFQATT; CDR2 reads SNEGSKA (reference sequence). The CDR3 here is CSARDQVKAELSPLHF. CDR3 coding DNA: TGCAGTGCTAGAGATCAGGTCAAGGCCGAATTGTCACCCCTCCACTTT.

This clonotype rates as medium-sized. The gene calls are TRBV6-2 or TRBV6-3 and TRBJ2-1, with 7 bases matching TRBD1. Germline lookup yields CDR1 MNHEY and CDR2 SVGEGT. J gave up 7 bases and V 7 bases, and 13 bases lay outside the gene matches. CDR3 size: 15 residues. The CDR3 is CASKQGGTVTNEQFF. CDR3 nucleotides: TGTGCCAGCAAACAAGGGGGCACGGTGACAAATGAGCAGTTCTTC.

This clonotype was recorded at least ten times. V is TRBV12-3 or TRBV12-4 and J is TRBJ2-5; weak D call: TRBD2 (5 bases). V gave up 5 bases and J gave up 1 base, with 8 bases separating them. The CDR3 runs 13 residues. In DNA, the CDR3 is TGTGCCAGCAGTATACGGGGCCAAGAGACCCAGTACTTC. Amino acid sequence: CASSIRGQETQYF.

This clonotype has only a few counts. The chain joins TRBV6-1 to TRBJ1-1; D is uncertain. The CDR3 totals 16 residues. V lost 6 bases and J lost 4, with 21 bases in between. The germline gives CDR1 MNHNS, CDR2 SASEGT. Written as DNA, the CDR3 is TGTGCCAGCAGAGGAGGACCGGTGGTGGCTGGCACTGAAGCTTTCTTT. Translated, it gives CASRGGPVVAGTEAFF.

This clonotype was counted many times. The V gene is TRBV27, the J gene TRBJ1-5; D not certain. The CDR3 runs 14 residues. The germline V gene encodes CDR1 MNHEY and CDR2 SMNVEV (reference sequence). Trimming took off 6 bases at V and 0 bases at J, with 9 bases between the two ends. CDR3 in DNA: TGTGCCAGCAGGGGCCGGGGTAGCAATCAGCCCCAGCATTTT. This codes for CASRGRGSNQPQHF.

Ten or more counts support this clonotype. This chain links TRBV7-2 with TRBJ2-3, with 8 bases identical to TRBD1. The ends lost 1 base at V and 6 bases at J; junction bases unmatched: 6. The germline CDR1 and CDR2 sequences are SGHTA and FQGNSA. CDR3 length: 15 amino acids. CDR3 bases: TGTGCCAGCAGCTTAGGGGGACAGGCCTGGGATACGCAGTATTTT. This gives the protein CASSLGGQAWDTQYF.

Sample share makes this clonotype medium-sized. The chain employs TRBV20-1 and TRBJ1-5, with 7 bases matching TRBD1. Germline CDR1 and CDR2: DFQATT and SNEGSKA (reference sequence). Losses at the gene ends were 5 bases for V and 5 bases for J; bases not matched to a gene: 3. The CDR3 has 12 residues. CDR3 region: CSASTGDQPQHF. The CDR3 bases are TGCAGTGCTTCAACAGGGGATCAGCCCCAGCATTTT.

This clonotype appeared a few times. The chain joins TRBV6-2 or TRBV6-3 to TRBJ2-7; 8 bases match TRBD2. Per the germline V gene, CDR1 is MNHEY and CDR2 is SVGEGT. The CDR3 sequence is 14 residues long. J was trimmed by 5 bases and V by 7 bases; bases with no gene match: 10. Written as DNA, the CDR3 is TGTGCCAGCATGGCGGGAGGACGAACCCACGAGCAGTACTTC. Translation: CASMAGGRTHEQYF.

The table lists this clonotype with many counts. V usage is TRBV27 and J usage is TRBJ2-5; D gene unclear. Germline CDR1 MNHEY, CDR2 SMNVEV (reference sequence). This CDR3 region has 14 residues. Trimming took 6 bases from V and 7 from J, leaving 18 bases between them. CDR3 region: CASSSEPVRGTQYF. Written as DNA, the CDR3 is TGTGCCAGCAGCTCCGAACCGGTCCGTGGGACCCAGTACTTC.

The table lists this clonotype with many counts. V usage is TRBV7-8 and J usage is TRBJ2-3, with D hard to call. The CDR3 spans 16 residues. V lost 5 bases, J lost 4 bases, and 19 bases lay in between. The germline V gene has CDR1 SGHVS and CDR2 FQNEAQ. The CDR3 DNA is TGTGCCAGCAGCCCCTTCCGTTTACCTGAGGCAGATACGCAGTATTTT. Amino acid sequence: CASSPFRLPEADTQYF.

The sample holds many counts of this clonotype. The gene calls are TRBV6-2 or TRBV6-3 and TRBJ1-1; D unclear. CDR3 size: 17 residues. Trimming stripped 0 bases from V and 3 bases from J, with 17 bases between. Germline V gene sequence: CDR1 MNHEY, CDR2 SVGEGT. This CDR3 is CASSYSSTKRRDTEAFF. CDR3 DNA sequence: TGTGCCAGCAGTTACTCGAGTACGAAGAGGAGAGACACTGAAGCTTTCTTT.

This clonotype was seen ten or more times. This chain links TRBV5-5 with TRBJ2-1, with D tentatively TRBD1 (5 bases). The CDR3 is 15 amino acids. Germline CDR1 reads SGHKS; CDR2 reads YYEKEE (reference sequence). V dropped 0 bases and J dropped 2 bases, with 9 bases sitting between them. CDR3 sequence: CASSLVVGPYNEQFF. In DNA form, the CDR3 reads TGTGCCAGCAGCTTGGTGGTGGGGCCCTACAATGAGCAGTTCTTC.

This clonotype was recorded at least ten times. The chain is built from TRBV7-9 and TRBJ1-2, with D possibly being TRBD1 (5 bases). From germline, CDR1 is SEHNR and CDR2 FQNEAQ (reference sequence). The CDR3 sequence is 15 residues long. The V gene lost 3 bases and the J gene lost 2 bases, with 13 bases spanning the gap. CDR3 sequence (DNA): TGTGCCAGCAGCTTCCTGCAGGGTCCAAACTATGGCTACACCTTC. Amino acids: CASSFLQGPNYGYTF.

This clonotype showed up many times. V usage is TRBV20-1 and J usage is TRBJ2-5; D possibly corresponds to TRBD2 (6 bases). V lost 5 bases to trimming and J lost 7 bases, with 11 bases between them. Germline V CDR1 and CDR2: DFQATT, SNEGSKA (reference sequence). This CDR3 has 11 residues. The CDR3: CSAPSSGTQYF. CDR3 sequence (DNA): TGCAGTGCTCCAAGTAGCGGGACCCAGTACTTC.